This T cell receptor beta chain was retrieved from a study of graft-versus-host responses after intestinal transplantation. Deletions cut 6 bases from V and 7 bases from J, with 19 bases between. CDR1 is MDHEN and CDR2 is SYDVKM in the germline V gene. The CDR3 spans 14 residues. The assay was immunoSEQ multiplex PCR, and TCRdb's table has in-frame clones only and misses some. The table has about 10,000 clones, approximately 88% seen once. Specimen: PBMCs, collected more than 230 days after intestinal transplant. The chain employs TRBV28 and TRBJ2-7; D is possibly TRBD2 (7 bases). The source is a human patient who received an intestinal transplant, so some T cells may come from the graft donor. CDR3 loop: CASSHSGEGQEQYF. Written as DNA, the CDR3 is TGTGCCAGCAGCCATTCAGGGGAGGGACAAGAGCAGTACTTC.